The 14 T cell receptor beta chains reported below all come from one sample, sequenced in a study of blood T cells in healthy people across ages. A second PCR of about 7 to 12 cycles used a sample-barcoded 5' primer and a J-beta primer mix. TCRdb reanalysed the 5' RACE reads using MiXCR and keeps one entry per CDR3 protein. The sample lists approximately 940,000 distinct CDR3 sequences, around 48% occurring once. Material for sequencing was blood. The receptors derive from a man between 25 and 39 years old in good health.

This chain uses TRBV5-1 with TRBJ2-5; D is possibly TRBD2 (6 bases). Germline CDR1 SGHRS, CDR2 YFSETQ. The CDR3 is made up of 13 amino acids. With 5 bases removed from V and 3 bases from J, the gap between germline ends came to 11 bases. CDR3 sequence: CASRLGGEETQYF. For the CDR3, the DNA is TGCGCCAGCAGACTGGGGGGAGAAGAGACCCAGTACTTC.

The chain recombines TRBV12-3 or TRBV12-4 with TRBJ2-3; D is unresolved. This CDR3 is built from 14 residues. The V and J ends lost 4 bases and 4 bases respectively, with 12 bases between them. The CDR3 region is CASSWSVPPDTQYF. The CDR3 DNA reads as TGTGCCAGCAGTTGGAGCGTGCCCCCAGATACGCAGTATTTT.

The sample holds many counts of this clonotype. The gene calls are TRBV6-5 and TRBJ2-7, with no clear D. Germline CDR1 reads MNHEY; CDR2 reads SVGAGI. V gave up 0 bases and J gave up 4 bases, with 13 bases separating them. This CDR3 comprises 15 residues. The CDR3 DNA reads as TGTGCCAGCAGTTACTCAGCAGTTTGGATTTACGAGCAGTACTTC. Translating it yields CASSYSAVWIYEQYF.

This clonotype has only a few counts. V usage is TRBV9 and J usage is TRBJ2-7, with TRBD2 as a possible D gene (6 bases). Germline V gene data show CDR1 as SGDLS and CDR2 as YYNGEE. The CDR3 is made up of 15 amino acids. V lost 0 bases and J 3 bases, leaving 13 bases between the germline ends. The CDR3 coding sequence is TGTGCCAGCAGCGTAGCGGGGGAAAGTCTCTACGAGCAGTACTTC. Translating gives CASSVAGESLYEQYF. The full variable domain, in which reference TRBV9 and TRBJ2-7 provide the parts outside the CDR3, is DSGVTQTPKHLITATGQRVTLRCSPRSGDLSVYWYQQSLDQGLQFLIQYYNGEERAKGNILERFSAQQFPDLHSELNLSSLELGDSALYFCASSVAGESLYEQYFGPGTRLTVT.

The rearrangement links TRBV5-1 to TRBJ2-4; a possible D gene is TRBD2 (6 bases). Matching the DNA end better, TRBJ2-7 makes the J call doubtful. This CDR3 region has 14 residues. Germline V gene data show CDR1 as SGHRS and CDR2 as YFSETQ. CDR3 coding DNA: TGCGCCAGCAGCGTGGAGGGAACCCACTACGAGCAGTACTTC. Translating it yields CASSVEGTHYEQYF.

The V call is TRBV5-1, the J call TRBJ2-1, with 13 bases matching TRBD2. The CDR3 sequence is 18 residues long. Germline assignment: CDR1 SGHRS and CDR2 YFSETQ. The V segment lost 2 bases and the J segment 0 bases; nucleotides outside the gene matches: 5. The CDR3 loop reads CASSFTSGGGSSYNEQFF. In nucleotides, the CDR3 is TGCGCCAGCAGCTTTACTAGCGGGGGGGGAAGCTCCTACAATGAGCAGTTCTTC.

The CDR3 region is CASKGTYGYTF. As DNA, the CDR3 is TGTGCCAGCAAAGGGACCTATGGCTACACCTTC. The rearrangement links TRBV27 to TRBJ1-2; TRBD1 might be the D (5 bases). The germline V and J ends were trimmed by 7 bases and 4 bases, with 7 bases remaining between them. Germline V gives CDR1 MNHEY, CDR2 SMNVEV (reference sequence). The CDR3 is made up of 11 amino acids.

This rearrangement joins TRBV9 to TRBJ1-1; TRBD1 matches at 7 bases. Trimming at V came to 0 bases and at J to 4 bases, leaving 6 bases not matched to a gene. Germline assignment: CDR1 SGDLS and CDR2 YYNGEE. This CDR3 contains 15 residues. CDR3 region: CASSVAAGQFTEAFF. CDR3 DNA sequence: TGTGCCAGCAGCGTAGCCGCGGGACAGTTCACTGAAGCTTTCTTT. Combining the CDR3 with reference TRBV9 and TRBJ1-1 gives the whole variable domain DSGVTQTPKHLITATGQRVTLRCSPRSGDLSVYWYQQSLDQGLQFLIQYYNGEERAKGNILERFSAQQFPDLHSELNLSSLELGDSALYFCASSVAAGQFTEAFFGQGTRLTVV.

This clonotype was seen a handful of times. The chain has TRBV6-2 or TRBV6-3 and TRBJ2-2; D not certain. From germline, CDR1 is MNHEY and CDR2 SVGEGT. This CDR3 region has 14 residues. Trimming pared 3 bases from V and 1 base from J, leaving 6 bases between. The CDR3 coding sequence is TGTGCCAGCAGTTATAAGGAGAACACCGGGGAGCTGTTTTTT. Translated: CASSYKENTGELFF.

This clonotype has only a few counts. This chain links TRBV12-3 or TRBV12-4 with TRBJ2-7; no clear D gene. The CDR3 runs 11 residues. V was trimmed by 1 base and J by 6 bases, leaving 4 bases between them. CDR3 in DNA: TGTGCCAGCAGTTTAGAATCCGAGCAGTACTTC. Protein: CASSLESEQYF.

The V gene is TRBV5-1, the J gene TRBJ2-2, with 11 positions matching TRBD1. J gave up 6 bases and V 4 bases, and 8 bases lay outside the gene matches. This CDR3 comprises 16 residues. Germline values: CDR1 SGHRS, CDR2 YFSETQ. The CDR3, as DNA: TGCGCCAGCAGCCCCGGACAGGGGGCAACGTCCGGGGAGCTGTTTTTT. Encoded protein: CASSPGQGATSGELFF.

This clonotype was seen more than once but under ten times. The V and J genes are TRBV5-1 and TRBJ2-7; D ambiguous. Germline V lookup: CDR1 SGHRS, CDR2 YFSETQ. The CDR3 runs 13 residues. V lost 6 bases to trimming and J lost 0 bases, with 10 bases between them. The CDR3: CASNSIASYEQYF. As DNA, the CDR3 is TGCGCCAGCAACAGTATCGCCTCCTACGAGCAGTACTTC.

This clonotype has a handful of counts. The CDR3 DNA follows: TGCGCCAGCAGCTTTGACCCGGGGAACCCTGAAAAACTGTTTTTT. Translated: CASSFDPGNPEKLFF. The chain combines TRBV5-1 with TRBJ1-4, with D unclear. This CDR3 region has 15 residues. The germline gives CDR1 SGHRS, CDR2 YFSETQ. The germline V and J ends were trimmed by 2 bases and 7 bases, with 15 bases remaining between them.

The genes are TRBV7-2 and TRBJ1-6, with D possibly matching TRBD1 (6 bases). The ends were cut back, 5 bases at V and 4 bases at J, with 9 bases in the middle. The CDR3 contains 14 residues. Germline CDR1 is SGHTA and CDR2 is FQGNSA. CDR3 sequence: CASSDGQYNSPLHF. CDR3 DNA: TGTGCCAGCAGCGACGGACAGTATAATTCACCCCTCCACTTT. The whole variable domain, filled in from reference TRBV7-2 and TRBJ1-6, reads GAGVSQSPSNKVTEKGKDVELRCDPISGHTALYWYRQSLGQGLEFLIYFQGNSAPDKSGLPSDRFSAERTGGSVSTLTIQRTQQEDSAVYLCASSDGQYNSPLHFGNGTRLTVT.